These T cell receptor beta chains were read from a single sample in a study of cytomegalovirus exposure and HLA in healthy donors. The assay was immunoSEQ multiplex PCR, and TCRdb's table has in-frame clones only and misses some. The table lists around 130,000 clones, just under 90% of them singletons, with 3% to 4% in the top ten. The material sequenced was PBMCs. The receptors here all came from a man aged 25-40 years in good health and CMV-seronegative. Each CDR3 is given with its conserved first and last residue. A D gene is named only where the DNA matches it firmly. A clone size is listed for some rows: how often the clone was seen (once, few, many), or a class if it is expanded.

clone size	D gene	V gene	J gene	CDR3 length	CDR3 DNA	CDR3 protein
NA	TRBD1	TRBV2	TRBJ1-5	11	TGTGCCAGCAGCCGGACAGGTGGTGAGCATTTT	CASSRTGGEHF
NA	TRBD2	TRBV19	TRBJ2-1	17	TGTGCCAGTAGCTTAGCGGGGCCCCTAAGCTCCTACAATGAGCAGTTCTTC	CASSLAGPLSSYNEQFF
NA	NA	TRBV5-6	TRBJ1-3	14	TGTGCCAGCAGCCTTCAGTACGATGGAAACACCATATATTTT	CASSLQYDGNTIYF
NA	TRBD2	TRBV15	TRBJ2-7	14	TGTGCCACCAGCGGTGGGGTCCGCGGGGGCGAGCAGTACTTC	CATSGGVRGGEQYF
NA	NA	TRBV6-5	TRBJ2-3	14	TGTGCCAGCAGTCAGACAGTTACTTCAGATACGCAGTATTTT	CASSQTVTSDTQYF
NA	NA	TRBV7-7	TRBJ2-2	13	TGTGCCAGCAGCTTGGGCCCCACCGGGGAGCTGTTTTTT	CASSLGPTGELFF
NA	TRBD1	TRBV7-9	TRBJ1-1	12	TGTGCCAGCAGCCGACGGACAGGGCCGGCTTTCTTT	CASSRRTGPAFF
NA	NA	TRBV12-5	TRBJ2-7	12	TGTGCTAGTGGTTTCCCTTGGAGGGAGCAGTACTTC	CASGFPWREQYF
NA	NA	TRBV7-8	TRBJ2-1	15	TGTGCCAGCAGCTTCTCCCAGGGTTCCTACAATGAGCAGTTCTTC	CASSFSQGSYNEQFF
NA	NA	TRBV19	TRBJ1-3	14	TGTGCCAGTAGTAAGTGGGAGACTGGAAACACCATATATTTT	CASSKWETGNTIYF
NA	NA	TRBV11-2	TRBJ1-2	13	TGTGCCAGCAGCTTAGCCCCGAACTATGGCTACACCTTC	CASSLAPNYGYTF
NA	NA	TRBV5-5	TRBJ1-2	13	TGTGCCAGCAGCAATACAACGGGGTTCGGCTACACCTTC	CASSNTTGFGYTF
NA	NA	TRBV18	TRBJ2-5	15	TGTGCCAGCTCGGCGGACAGAAGACAACAAGAGACCCAGTACTTC	CASSADRRQQETQYF
NA	TRBD1	TRBV18	TRBJ1-1	16	TGTGCCAGCTCCCCATTTGACGGACAGGTGAACACTGAAGCTTTCTTT	CASSPFDGQVNTEAFF
NA	NA	TRBV6-1	TRBJ1-2	13	TGTGCCAGCAGGGGAAGGGGAAACTATGGCTACACCTTC	CASRGRGNYGYTF
NA	TRBD2	TRBV2	TRBJ2-7	13	TGTGCCAGCGTGGGGGGGGACTCCTACGAGCAGTACTTC	CASVGGDSYEQYF
NA	TRBD1	TRBV5-4	TRBJ2-5	14	TGTGCCAGCATCAGGGACAGGGCGGAGGAGACCCAGTACTTC	CASIRDRAEETQYF
NA	TRBD2	TRBV6-1	TRBJ2-3	15	TGTGCCAGCAGTGAGACTAGCGGGGGGGCAGATACGCAGTATTTT	CASSETSGGADTQYF
NA	TRBD2	TRBV5-6	TRBJ2-7	18	TGTGCCAGCAGCCTGTATCTCCGTAGCGGGGGGCGTACCTACGAGCAGTACTTC	CASSLYLRSGGRTYEQYF
NA	TRBD1	TRBV7-9	TRBJ2-2	14	TGTGCCAGCAGCCGGACAGGGCCCTCCGGGGAGCTGTTTTTT	CASSRTGPSGELFF
NA	NA	TRBV6-1	TRBJ1-1	12	TGTGCCAGCAGTGCAGTGAACACTGAAGCTTTCTTT	CASSAVNTEAFF
once	NA	TRBV7-3	TRBJ1-1	16	TGTGCCAGCAGCTCACAAACAGGGTTATCGGACACTGAAGCTTTCTTT	CASSSQTGLSDTEAFF